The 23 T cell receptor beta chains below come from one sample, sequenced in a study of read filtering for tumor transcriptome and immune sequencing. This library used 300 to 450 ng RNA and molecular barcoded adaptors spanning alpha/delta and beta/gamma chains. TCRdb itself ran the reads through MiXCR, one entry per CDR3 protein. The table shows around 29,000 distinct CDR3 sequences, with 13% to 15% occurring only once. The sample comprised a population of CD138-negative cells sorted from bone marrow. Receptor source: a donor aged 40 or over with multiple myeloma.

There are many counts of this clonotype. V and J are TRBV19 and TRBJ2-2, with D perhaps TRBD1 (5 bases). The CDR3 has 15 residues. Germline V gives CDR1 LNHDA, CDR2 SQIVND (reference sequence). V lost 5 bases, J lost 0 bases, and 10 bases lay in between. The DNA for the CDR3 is TGTGCCAGTAGTCCCCTGACAGCGAACACCGGGGAGCTGTTTTTT. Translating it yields CASSPLTANTGELFF.

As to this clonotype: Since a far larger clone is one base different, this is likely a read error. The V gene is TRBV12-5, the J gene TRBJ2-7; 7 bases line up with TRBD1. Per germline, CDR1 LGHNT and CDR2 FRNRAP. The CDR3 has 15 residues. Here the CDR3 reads CASSPWDRNSYEQYF. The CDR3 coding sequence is TGTGCCAGCAGTCCATGGGACAGAAACTCCTACGAGCAGTACTTC.

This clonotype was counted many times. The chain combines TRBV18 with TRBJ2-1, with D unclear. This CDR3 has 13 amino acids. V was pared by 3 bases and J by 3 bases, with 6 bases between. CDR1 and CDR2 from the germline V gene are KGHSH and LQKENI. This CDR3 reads CASSPVDYNEQFF. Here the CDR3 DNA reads TGTGCCAGCTCACCGGTGGACTACAATGAGCAGTTCTTC.

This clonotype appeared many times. CDR3 sequence reads: CASSNRGGDTGELFF. The CDR3, as DNA: TGTGCCAGCAGTAACAGGGGCGGGGACACCGGGGAGCTGTTTTTT. The rearrangement links TRBV9 to TRBJ2-2, with a possible D match to TRBD1 (7 bases). The length of the CDR3 is 15 residues. CDR1 is SGDLS and CDR2 is YYNGEE in the germline V gene. Trimming stripped 5 bases from V and 3 bases from J, with 14 bases between.

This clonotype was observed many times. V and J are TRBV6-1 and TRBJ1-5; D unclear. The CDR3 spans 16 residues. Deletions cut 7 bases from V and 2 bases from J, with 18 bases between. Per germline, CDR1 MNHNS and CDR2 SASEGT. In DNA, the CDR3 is TGTGCCAGCACCCCAGCCCCCCTCTGGGGCAATCAGCCCCAGCATTTT. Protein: CASTPAPLWGNQPQHF.

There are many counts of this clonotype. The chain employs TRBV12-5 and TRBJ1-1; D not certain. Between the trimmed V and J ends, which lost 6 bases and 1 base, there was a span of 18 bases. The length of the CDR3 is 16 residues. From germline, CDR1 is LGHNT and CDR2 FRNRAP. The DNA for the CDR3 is TGTGCTAGTGGCCCCGTTTGGGAGGGTCAGAACACTGAAGCTTTCTTT. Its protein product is CASGPVWEGQNTEAFF.

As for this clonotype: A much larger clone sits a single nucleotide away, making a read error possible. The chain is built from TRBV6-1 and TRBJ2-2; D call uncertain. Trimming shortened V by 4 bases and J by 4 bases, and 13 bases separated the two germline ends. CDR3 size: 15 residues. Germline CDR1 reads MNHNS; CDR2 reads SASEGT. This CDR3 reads CASSVRRKGTGELFF. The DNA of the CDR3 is TGTGCCAGCAGTGTTAGACGGAAAGGCACCGGGGAGCTGTTTTTT.

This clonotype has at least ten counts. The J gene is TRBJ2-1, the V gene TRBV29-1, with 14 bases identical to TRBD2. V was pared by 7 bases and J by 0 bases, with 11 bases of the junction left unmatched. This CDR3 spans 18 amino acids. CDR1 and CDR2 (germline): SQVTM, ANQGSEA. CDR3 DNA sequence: TGCAGCGGGCAAGCGGGACTAGCGGGGGCTAGCTCCTACAATGAGCAGTTCTTC. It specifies CSGQAGLAGASSYNEQFF.

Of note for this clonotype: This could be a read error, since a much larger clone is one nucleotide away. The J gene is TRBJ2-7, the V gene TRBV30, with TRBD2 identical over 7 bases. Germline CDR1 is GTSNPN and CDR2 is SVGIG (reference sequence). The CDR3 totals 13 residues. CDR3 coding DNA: TGTGCCCGGAGTGGGGAGGGGACCTACGAGCAGTACTTC. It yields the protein CARSGEGTYEQYF.

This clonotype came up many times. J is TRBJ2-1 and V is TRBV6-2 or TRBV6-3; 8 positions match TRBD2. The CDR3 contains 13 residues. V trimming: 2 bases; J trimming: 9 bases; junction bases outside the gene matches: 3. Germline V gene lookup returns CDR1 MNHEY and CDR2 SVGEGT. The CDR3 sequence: CASSYGGRREQFF. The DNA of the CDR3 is TGTGCCAGCAGTTACGGCGGGAGGCGTGAGCAGTTCTTC.

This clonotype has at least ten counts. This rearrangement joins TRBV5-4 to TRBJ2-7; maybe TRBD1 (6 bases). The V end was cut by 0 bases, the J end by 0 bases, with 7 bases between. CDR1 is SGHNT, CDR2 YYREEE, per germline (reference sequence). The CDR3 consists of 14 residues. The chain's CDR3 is CASSLEGGSYEQYF. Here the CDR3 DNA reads TGTGCCAGCAGCTTGGAAGGGGGCTCCTACGAGCAGTACTTC.

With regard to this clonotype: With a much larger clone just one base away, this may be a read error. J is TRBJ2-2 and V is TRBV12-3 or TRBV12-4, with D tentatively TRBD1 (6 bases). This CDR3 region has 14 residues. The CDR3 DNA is TGTGCCGGCAGTTTAGGGGGGAACACCGGGGAGCTGTTTTTT. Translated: CAGSLGGNTGELFF.

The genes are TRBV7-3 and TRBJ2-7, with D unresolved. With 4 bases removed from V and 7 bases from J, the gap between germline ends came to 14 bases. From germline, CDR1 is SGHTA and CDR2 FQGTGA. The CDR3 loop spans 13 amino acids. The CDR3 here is CASSSSALGEQYF. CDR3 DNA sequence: TGTGCCAGCAGCTCGTCAGCGTTAGGGGAGCAGTACTTC.

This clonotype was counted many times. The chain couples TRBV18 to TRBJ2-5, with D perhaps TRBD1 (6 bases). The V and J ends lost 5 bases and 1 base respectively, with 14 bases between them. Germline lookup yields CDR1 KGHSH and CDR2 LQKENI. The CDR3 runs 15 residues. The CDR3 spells CASSKAGEFQETQYF. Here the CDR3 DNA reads TGTGCCAGCTCAAAGGCAGGGGAGTTCCAAGAGACCCAGTACTTC.

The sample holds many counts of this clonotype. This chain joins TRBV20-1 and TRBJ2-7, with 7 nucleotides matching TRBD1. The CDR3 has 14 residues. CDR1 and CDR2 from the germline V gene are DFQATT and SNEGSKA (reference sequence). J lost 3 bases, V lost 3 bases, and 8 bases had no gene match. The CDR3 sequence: CSARGNRGIYEQYF. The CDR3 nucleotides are TGCAGTGCTAGGGGAAACAGGGGCATCTACGAGCAGTACTTC.

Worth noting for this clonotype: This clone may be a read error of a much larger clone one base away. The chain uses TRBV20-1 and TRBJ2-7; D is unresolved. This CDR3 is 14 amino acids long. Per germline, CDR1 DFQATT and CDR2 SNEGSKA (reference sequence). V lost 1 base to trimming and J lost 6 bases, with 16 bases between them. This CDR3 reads CSARGSRRPSEQYF. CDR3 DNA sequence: TGCAGTGCTAGAGGTTCCAGGCGTCCTTCCGAGCAGTACTTC.

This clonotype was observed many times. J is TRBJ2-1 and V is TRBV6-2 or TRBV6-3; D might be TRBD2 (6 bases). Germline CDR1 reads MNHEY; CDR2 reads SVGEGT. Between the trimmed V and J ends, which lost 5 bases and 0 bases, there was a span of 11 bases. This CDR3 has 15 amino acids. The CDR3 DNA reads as TGTGCCAGCAGTCCAGCTAGCGACTCCTACAATGAGCAGTTCTTC. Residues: CASSPASDSYNEQFF.

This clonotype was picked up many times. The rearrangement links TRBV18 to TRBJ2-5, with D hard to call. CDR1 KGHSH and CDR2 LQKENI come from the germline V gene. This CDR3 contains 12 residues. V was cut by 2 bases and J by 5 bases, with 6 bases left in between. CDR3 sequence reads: CASSPMGETQYF. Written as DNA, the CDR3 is TGTGCCAGCTCACCAATGGGCGAGACCCAGTACTTC.

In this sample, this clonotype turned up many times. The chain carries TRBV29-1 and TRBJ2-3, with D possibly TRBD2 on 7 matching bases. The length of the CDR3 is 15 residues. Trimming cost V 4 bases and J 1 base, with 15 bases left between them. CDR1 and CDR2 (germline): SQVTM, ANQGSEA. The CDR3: CSVAMGGAGTDTQYF. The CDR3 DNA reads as TGCAGCGTTGCGATGGGGGGGGCTGGCACAGATACGCAGTATTTT.

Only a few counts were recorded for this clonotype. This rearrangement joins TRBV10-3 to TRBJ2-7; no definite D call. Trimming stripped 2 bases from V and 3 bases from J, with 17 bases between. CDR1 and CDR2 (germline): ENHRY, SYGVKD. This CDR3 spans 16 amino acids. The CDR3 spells CAISEIRSSDGYEQYF. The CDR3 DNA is TGTGCCATCAGTGAGATTCGTAGCTCGGATGGCTACGAGCAGTACTTC.

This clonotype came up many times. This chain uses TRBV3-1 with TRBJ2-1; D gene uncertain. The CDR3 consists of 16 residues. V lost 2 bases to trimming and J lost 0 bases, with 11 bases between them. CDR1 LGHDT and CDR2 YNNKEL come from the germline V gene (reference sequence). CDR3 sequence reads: CASSQKRPSSYNEQFF. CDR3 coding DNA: TGTGCCAGCAGCCAAAAGAGACCGAGCTCCTACAATGAGCAGTTCTTC.

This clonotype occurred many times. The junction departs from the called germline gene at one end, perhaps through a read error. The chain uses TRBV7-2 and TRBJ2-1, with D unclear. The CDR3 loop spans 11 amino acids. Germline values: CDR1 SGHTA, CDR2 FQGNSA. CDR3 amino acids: CASSSRWPFYF. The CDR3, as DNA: TGTGCCAGCAGCTCCCGGTGGCCTTTTTACTTC.

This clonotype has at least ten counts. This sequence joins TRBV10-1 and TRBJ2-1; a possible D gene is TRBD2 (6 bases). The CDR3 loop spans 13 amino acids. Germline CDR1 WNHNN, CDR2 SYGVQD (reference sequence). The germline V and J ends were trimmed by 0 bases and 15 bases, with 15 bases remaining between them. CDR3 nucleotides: TGCGCCAGCAGTGAGTCCTTAGCGGAGGTTCCGTTCTTC. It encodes CASSESLAEVPFF.